This TCR beta chain originates from a study of cytomegalovirus exposure and HLA in healthy donors (dated by TCRdb to 2016 to 2017). Notes on the research overall: In an earlier analysis of approximately 500 of the donors, 250 to 300 Gb of sequence data and 90 million to 120 million unique TCR beta sequences from some 170 million T cells were reported. On average, around 240,000 unique TCR beta nucleotide sequences were sequenced per donor among a few hundred genotyped donors of the cohort, with approximately 18% of those sequences being non-productive. Four or five DR-DQ haplotypes were handled as single units for association and clustering, since linkage in the cohort was strong. In an earlier analysis of about 590 of the donors, high-throughput TCR beta sequencing was used to judge whether each TCR beta V gene segment behaved as functional or pseudogenic. A separate validation cohort of roughly 130 different subjects was used in addition to the roughly 700-subject first cohort. The study aimed to test whether cataloging public T cell receptors could reveal signatures of past pathogen exposure. To predict cytomegalovirus infection status, the study combined high-throughput TCR immunosequencing, statistical association of individual TCRs with disease status, and machine learning. Of the roughly 400 genotyped donors, 81% were placed in the genetic ancestry cluster associated with self-reported Caucasian donors. The study profiled the T cell repertoires of more than 500 subjects by immunosequencing and related them to cytomegalovirus serostatus. About 280 gigabases of sequencing data and 80 million or so unique TCR sequences were included in an early release covering under 650 HLA-typed donors. Donor age, sex, ethnicity and CMV serostatus were collected together with the repertoire data. Typing coverage differed by locus: A, B, C, DRB1 and DQB1 were typed in roughly 629-630 donors, DQA1 in approximately 520, DPA1 in around 610, and DPB1 in 472. All discovery cohort repertoires had been generated on a single sequencing platform. The later analysis used no new phenotypic data to find candidate immune exposures, relying instead on TCR beta sequences and their occurrence across donors. In a later analysis, previously published TCR beta repertoires from some 640 donors were re-analyzed and high-resolution HLA genotyping was added so that TCR occurrence patterns could be studied. A later genetic analysis used genome-wide SNP genotypes for about 60% of the roughly 670 donors, treating that subset as a discovery cohort. Class I and class II HLA loci were covered by the typing at four-digit resolution.

The CDR3 spans 17 residues, from the cysteine through the phenylalanine. Just CDR3 DNA is preserved here, 51 bases in frame from base 1. Looking up the germline V gene yields CDR1 SGHTA and CDR2 FQGTGA. V lost 3 bases and J lost 5 bases, and the count of bases not matched to a germline gene is 5. The library was generated by the immunoSEQ multiplex PCR assay. The multiplex PCR relied on a mix of 60 forward primers for TCR Vbeta segments and 13 reverse primers for TCR Jbeta segments. Amplification of the CDR3 region of rearranged TCR beta genes was performed with a multiplex PCR assay on genomic DNA. On the Illumina HiSeq System, the amplified TCR beta libraries were sequenced as 87-base-pair reads. The authors' pipeline ran thus. In a later analysis, tens of millions of unique TCR beta chains were counted across the roughly 670 repertoires, and roughly 11 million of these chains were shared by at least two donors. Raw reads were error-corrected and collapsed into unique sequences by a nearest-neighbor algorithm in which closely related sequences were merged to remove PCR and sequencing errors. To assign V, D and J gene segments, CDR3 sequences were aligned to IMGT reference sequences. For a sequence to be retained, a match of at least six nucleotides to both a V gene segment and a J gene segment was required. Rearrangements were classified as productive when the CDR3 lacked stop codons and remained in frame with V and J, and all other rearrangements were classified as non-productive. Following IMGT convention, CDR3 was defined as the stretch from the second conserved V-encoded cysteine to the conserved J-encoded phenylalanine. The earlier analysis of 450 to 750 of the donors excluded any sequence lacking an unambiguous match to a single V gene segment. An earlier analysis of some 610 of the donors called V segments functional above 56.7% productive rearrangements and segregating when the between-donor standard deviation exceeded 5%. A statistical classification framework was developed to diagnose cytomegalovirus status using the catalog of TCR beta chain sequences. In a later analysis, V and J genes were assigned by comparing TCR nucleotide sequences against IMGT/GENE-DB human TR gene sequences. The TCRdist pipeline was used in a later analysis to assign CDR3 sequences and most-parsimonious VDJ recombination scenarios. A later analysis defined each TCR beta chain by its CDR3 amino acid sequence plus V-gene family, and excluded reads lacking a unique V-gene family. A later analysis removed several hundred highly shared, low-generation-probability nucleotide sequences to deal with suspected cross-contamination and a sequencing artifact. A later analysis calculated a clonal expansion index for each public chain from normalized within-repertoire ranks of inferred template counts. In a later analysis, generation probabilities were computed using a VDJ recombination model fitted to out-of-frame rearrangements, and the results were checked against IGoR. Hypergeometric tests were used in a later analysis to score TCR-TCR, TCR-HLA and TCR-CMV co-occurrence, with a repertoire-size bias correction applied to the TCR pairs. A later analysis estimated false discovery rates by permuting HLA or CMV assignments 20 times. In a later analysis, co-occurring TCRs were grouped using DBSCAN, with TCRdist sequence similarity added in when clustering inside HLA-allele-positive subsets. Co-occurrence clustering excluded repertoires with fewer than 30,000 or more than 120,000 public chains, plus five with anomalous nucleotide sharing. TCRdb limited this immuneACCESS table to in-frame rearrangements with V and J called. A share of clones is missing; checked studies link under half to unresolved V genes, and the rest is unexplained. The V and J calls and clone size were taken over from that table, and D and trimming were inferred from the DNA. The sample table shows more than 150,000 clones, and over 75% are seen once. Over 12% of the sample rests with the top ten.

The cohort consisted of 600 to 750 healthy bone marrow donors. At the time of sampling, all cohort members were nominally healthy, though unrecorded immune exposures were likely present. The donor tested CMV seropositive and was one of the 289 seropositive cohort members. A peripheral blood sample was collected from each donor, and TCR beta sequencing was performed on peripheral blood mononuclear cells. Genomic DNA was extracted from the blood cell samples with the Qiagen DNeasy Blood Extraction Kit. What the work shows at the level of the full study, not this receptor alone: Roughly uniform sequencing depth across donors was assumed in presence/absence analyses, although this assumption may not hold. At a false discovery rate of 0.05, a later analysis linked fewer than 20,000 TCR beta sequences to specific HLA alleles. Cytomegalovirus status was reported to be diagnosed by the classifier with high specificity and sensitivity in both the original and validation cohorts. The earlier analysis of nearly 600 of the donors excluded roughly 17 rarely observed V segments, including chromosome 9 orphons, because counts were too low. The cohort was sequenced for TCR beta chains only, and without alpha or paired-chain data the features that could be detected were limited. Most CMV-associated TCR beta chains appeared to be HLA-restricted in a later analysis, and the HLA associations seemed to be driven largely by CMV exposure. A later analysis found that TCR association rates varied across HLA loci, with DRB1 alleles showing the most associated TCRs and HLA-C alleles the fewest. In vitro tests confirmed that a few of the cytomegalovirus-associated TCR beta chains recognize cytomegalovirus antigens. While some public TCRs were present in many individuals, most TCR sequences turned up only very rarely across donors. A later analysis found that HLA-associated TCR beta chains were more clonally expanded and had lower generation probabilities than equally common non-associated chains. Assigning TCR associations to individual alleles was difficult when HLA alleles, especially DR and DQ, strongly co-occurred. Broadly in line with IMGT annotations, most TCR beta V segments showed up in productive rearrangements about 90% or about 30% of the time in an earlier analysis of roughly 590 of the donors. Some IMGT-functional V segments, including TRBV6-2 and TRBV6-3, could not be told apart with the 87-base-pair reads, so those segments were excluded. In a later analysis, several top co-occurrence clusters were reported to appear linked to parvovirus B19, influenza, CMV and Epstein-Barr virus. Linkage disequilibrium might explain the correlated functional status among segregating V segments, but an unknown experimental factor could not be excluded. A group of highly shared sequence variants was considered likely to be a technical artifact of the sequencing pipeline. Immune exposure information for the cohort was limited to CMV serostatus. The authors suggested that the approach could potentially be extended to other disease states and immunological phenotypes. A further reported finding was that TCR beta sequences accurately predicted the HLA-A and HLA-B alleles for most subjects in the first cohort. Because HLA typing was unavailable for some donors at each locus, only the typed subset was used in association tests. Compared with the approximately 710-donor mean, donors in an Asian-associated ancestry cluster had fewer N-insertions in productive TCRs, according to a later genetic analysis. In a later genetic analysis, a missense DCLRE1C variant was associated with V-gene and J-gene trimming of TCR beta chains, and the association was replicated in an independent cohort. The study gave a list of 150 to 200 TCR beta chains associated with cytomegalovirus.

In the case of this clone: It has no known antigen specificity. It has no much larger one-base neighbor in the sample; base qualities were not kept.

The sample was PBMCs. The TCR originated in a man aged 45-65 years in good health and CMV-seropositive. The sequence is built from TRBV7-3 and TRBJ2-3, with 16 bases in between that match TRBD2. This receptor has the CDR3 CASSLGLAGGPGDTQYF. In nucleotides, the sequence is TGTGCCAGCAGCTTGGGACTAGCGGGGGGGCCTGGAGATACGCAGTATTTT.